A single sample gave rise to the 20 T cell receptor beta chains below, sequenced in a study of post-analysis software for immune sequencing data. General study findings and limits: With TRBV5-6, TRBV5-1 and TRBV20-1 included, about five TRBV segments were more frequent in patients than in controls.

These TCRs' antigens remain unknown. Included in the TCR beta cDNA libraries were unique molecular identifiers. TCRdb re-called the PCR reads through MiXCR, storing one row per CDR3 protein. Found here are some 800,000 distinct CDR3 sequences, around 42% of them singletons; the top ten hold roughly 4.4%. Sequenced sample: blood. The receptors originated from a girl aged 10-17 years with multiple sclerosis.

This sequence joins TRBV7-9 and TRBJ2-7, with a tentative D call TRBD2 (7 bases). Germline CDR1 reads SEHNR; CDR2 reads FQNEAQ (reference sequence). There are 19 residues in the CDR3. V dropped 1 base and J dropped 4 bases, with 26 bases sitting between them. The CDR3 loop is CASSLGIGGPRDGSYEQYF. As DNA, the CDR3 is TGTGCCAGCAGCTTAGGTATCGGGGGGCCCCGGGATGGAAGTTACGAGCAGTACTTC. Supplemented by reference TRBV7-9 and TRBJ2-7, the full variable domain reads DTGVSQNPRHKITKRGQNVTFRCDPISEHNRLYWYRQTLGQGPEFLTYFQNEAQLEKSRLLSDRFSAERPKGSFSTLEIQRTEQGDSAMYLCASSLGIGGPRDGSYEQYFGPGTRLTVT.

V is TRBV7-6 and J is TRBJ2-1; possibly TRBD1 for D (5 bases). The ends were cut back, 1 base at V and 8 bases at J, with 9 bases in the middle. The CDR3 extends over 13 amino acids. Looked up from germline, CDR1 is SGHVS and CDR2 is FNYEAQ. The CDR3 DNA reads as TGTGCCAGCAGCTTAGTGCTAGGGGATGAGCAGTTCTTC. This translates into CASSLVLGDEQFF.

This clonotype was counted between two and nine times. V and J are TRBV20-1 and TRBJ1-4; perhaps TRBD1 as D (5 bases). Looked up from germline, CDR1 is DFQATT and CDR2 is SNEGSKA (reference sequence). Between the trimmed V and J ends, which lost 1 base and 5 bases, there was a span of 11 bases. This CDR3 contains 14 residues. For the CDR3, the DNA is TGCAGTGCTAGAGGAGCAGGGAGGAATGAAAAACTGTTTTTT. This gives the protein CSARGAGRNEKLFF.

This chain uses TRBV27 with TRBJ2-1, with D maybe TRBD2 (6 bases). CDR1 is MNHEY and CDR2 is SMNVEV in the germline V gene (reference sequence). The V gene lost 5 bases and the J gene lost 2 bases, with 19 bases spanning the gap. The CDR3 spans 17 residues. The CDR3 loop is CASSLGVTGTPYNEQFF. The CDR3 nucleotides read TGTGCCAGCAGTCTGGGAGTCACCGGGACTCCCTACAATGAGCAGTTCTTC.

The chain carries TRBV7-9 and TRBJ2-5; 9 bases match TRBD1. CDR3 length: 14 amino acids. V lost 5 bases, J lost 11 bases, and 12 bases stayed unmatched. The germline CDR1 and CDR2 sequences are SEHNR and FQNEAQ (reference sequence). The CDR3 protein is CASSPGTGPREQYF. The DNA for the CDR3 is TGTGCCAGCAGCCCCGGGACAGGGCCCCGGGAGCAGTACTTC.

The chain recombines TRBV2 with TRBJ2-1; 9 bases line up with TRBD2. Germline V gene lookup returns CDR1 SNHLY and CDR2 FYNNEI. The V gene end was trimmed by 2 bases and the J gene end by 4 bases; junction bases not matched to a gene: 9. The CDR3 consists of 17 residues. The CDR3 sequence is CASSELGVAGGYNEQFF. The CDR3 DNA sequence: TGTGCCAGCAGTGAACTCGGCGTGGCGGGAGGGTACAATGAGCAGTTCTTC.

The rearrangement uses TRBV12-3 or TRBV12-4 and TRBJ2-7; the match to TRBD1 covers 10 bases. Unmatched junction bases numbered 8, after V lost 5 bases and J lost 4 bases. There are 15 residues in the CDR3. The CDR3 DNA sequence: TGTGCCAGCAGTACACCGGGACAGGGGAAGTACGAGCAGTACTTC. It translates to CASSTPGQGKYEQYF.

V and J are TRBV7-6 and TRBJ2-4, with 7 bases lining up with TRBD2. J gave up 0 bases and V 1 base, and 0 bases lay outside the gene matches. The CDR3 is made up of 15 amino acids. Germline V gene data show CDR1 as SGHVS and CDR2 as FNYEAQ. For the CDR3, the DNA is TGTGCCAGCAGCTTAGTAGCGGGAGCCAAAAACATTCAGTACTTC. This sequence encodes CASSLVAGAKNIQYF.

This clonotype occurred a few times. The CDR3 is CSAAPLKETQYF. The CDR3 DNA sequence: TGCAGTGCGGCCCCTTTAAAGGAGACCCAGTACTTC. The gene calls are TRBV20-1 and TRBJ2-5; D gene uncertain. The CDR3 runs 12 residues. Per germline, CDR1 DFQATT and CDR2 SNEGSKA (reference sequence). Trimming left V 6 bases short and J 5 bases short, with 13 bases between.

This clonotype was seen a handful of times. CDR3 loop: CASSPLGVANTDTQYF. The CDR3 nucleotides are TGCGCCAGCAGCCCCCTGGGGGTAGCGAACACAGATACGCAGTATTTT. The chain joins TRBV5-1 to TRBJ2-3, with D perhaps TRBD1 or TRBD2 (5 bases each). The CDR3 sequence is 16 residues long. The V gene's germline CDR1 is SGHRS and CDR2 YFSETQ. Trimming pared 4 bases from V and 2 bases from J, leaving 17 bases between.

This sequence joins TRBV5-1 and TRBJ2-3, with D possibly matching TRBD1 (6 bases). CDR3 length: 12 amino acids. The V gene lost 5 bases and the J gene lost 2 bases, with 6 bases spanning the gap. Germline CDR1 is SGHRS and CDR2 is YFSETQ. Here the CDR3 reads CASRGATDTQYF. The CDR3 nucleotides read TGCGCCAGCAGGGGGGCCACAGATACGCAGTATTTT.

This clonotype was counted a few times. The chain combines TRBV7-9 with TRBJ2-1, with 12 bases fitting TRBD2. Looked up from germline, CDR1 is SEHNR and CDR2 is FQNEAQ (reference sequence). V lost 6 bases to trimming and J lost 3 bases; unmatched junction nucleotides: 6. This CDR3 contains 16 residues. The CDR3: CASSSKTSGSYNEQFF. Written as DNA, the CDR3 is TGTGCCAGCAGTTCAAAGACTAGCGGGAGCTACAATGAGCAGTTCTTC.

The chain has TRBV3-1 and TRBJ2-6; possible D gene TRBD1, 5 bases. The CDR3 has 19 residues. V lost 1 base, J lost 0 bases, and 16 bases lay in between. Looked up from germline, CDR1 is LGHDT and CDR2 is YNNKEL (reference sequence). The DNA for the CDR3 is TGTGCCAGCAGCCAAGCCCTGACAGAAGTTTACTCTGGGGCCAACGTCCTGACTTTC. Protein: CASSQALTEVYSGANVLTF. The variable domain in full, with the rest retrieved from reference TRBV3-1 and TRBJ2-6, is DTAVSQTPKYLVTQMGNDKSIKCEQNLGHDTMYWYKQDSKKFLKIMFSYNNKELIINETVPNRFSPKSPDKAHLNLHINSLELGDSAVYFCASSQALTEVYSGANVLTFGAGSRLTVL.

This clonotype was counted between two and nine times. V and J are TRBV12-3 or TRBV12-4 and TRBJ1-1; 10 nucleotides agree with TRBD1. The CDR3 contains 17 residues. The trim removed 5 bases at V and 0 bases at J, leaving 9 bases unmatched. The CDR3 is CASSPGTGDLMNTEAFF. The DNA of the CDR3 is TGTGCCAGCAGTCCCGGGACAGGGGACCTTATGAACACTGAAGCTTTCTTT.

The chain links TRBV7-2 to TRBJ2-7, with TRBD2 matching over 11 bases. With V trimmed by 1 base and J by 6 bases, 5 bases remained unmatched. Germline lookup yields CDR1 SGHTA and CDR2 FQGNSA. This CDR3 has 15 amino acids. In DNA form, the CDR3 reads TGTGCCAGCAGCTTAGAACTAGCGGGAGCGTCCGAGCAGTACTTC. It translates to CASSLELAGASEQYF.

This clonotype turned up a few times. The chain carries TRBV7-8 and TRBJ1-2, with 8 bases that match TRBD1. CDR3 length: 16 residues. CDR1 and CDR2 (germline): SGHVS, FQNEAQ. Germline trimming cut 5 bases from V and 0 bases from J; bases unmatched to any gene: 8. The CDR3 DNA sequence: TGTGCCAGCAGCCCCAGGACAGGGACTTCTAACTATGGCTACACCTTC. The encoded protein is CASSPRTGTSNYGYTF.

V and J are TRBV7-9 and TRBJ1-2; D is ambiguous. The germline V gene encodes CDR1 SEHNR and CDR2 FQNEAQ (reference sequence). V dropped 4 bases and J dropped 4 bases, with 10 bases sitting between them. This CDR3 has 13 residues. CDR3 coding DNA: TGTGCCAGCAGCTCGAACAGCTGCTATGGCTACACCTTC. It specifies CASSSNSCYGYTF.

The chain has TRBV7-2 and TRBJ2-1; D is ambiguous. V was clipped by 5 bases and J by 6 bases, with 8 bases between them. Germline CDR1 is SGHTA and CDR2 is FQGNSA. The CDR3 has 12 amino acids. This CDR3 reads CASSRATNEQFF. The CDR3 DNA is TGTGCCAGCAGCCGGGCTACCAATGAGCAGTTCTTC. The full variable domain, in which reference TRBV7-2 and TRBJ2-1 provide the parts outside the CDR3, is GAGVSQSPSNKVTEKGKDVELRCDPISGHTALYWYRQSLGQGLEFLIYFQGNSAPDKSGLPSDRFSAERTGGSVSTLTIQRTQQEDSAVYLCASSRATNEQFFGPGTRLTVL.

The genes are TRBV20-1 and TRBJ2-3; 7 bases align to TRBD2. V was clipped by 0 bases and J by 2 bases; unmatched bases: 2. The CDR3 consists of 14 residues. Germline V gene data show CDR1 as DFQATT and CDR2 as SNEGSKA (reference sequence). CDR3 coding DNA: TGCAGTGCTAGAGAAAGCGGGGTCACAGATACGCAGTATTTT. It specifies CSARESGVTDTQYF.

Remarks on this clonotype: A much larger clone sits a single nucleotide away, making a read error possible. The chain links TRBV29-1 to TRBJ2-1; 9 positions agree with TRBD1. V gave up 3 bases and J gave up 4 bases; unmatched junction bases: 4. CDR3 length equals 14 residues. Germline V gene data show CDR1 as SQVTM and CDR2 as ANQGSEA. The CDR3 is CSVDGTGPYNEQFF. The CDR3 DNA follows: TGCAGCGTTGATGGGACAGGGCCTTACAATGAGCAGTTCTTC.